This TCR beta chain was recorded in a study of cytomegalovirus exposure and HLA in healthy donors. Whole-study findings and limits: Later analysis showed most CMV-associated TCR beta chains appearing HLA-restricted.

Germline loops: CDR1 SGHAT, CDR2 FQDESV (reference sequence). With V trimmed by 1 base and J by 7 bases, 14 bases remained unmatched. The CDR3 has 18 amino acids. PCR employed 60 Vbeta and 13 Jbeta primers. Data came from immunoSEQ multiplex PCR; TCRdb stores just in-frame clones and leaves some out. This sample has approximately 160,000 clones; approximately 78% occur once, and the top ten carry over 0.85%. As regards this clone: Its antigen is not identified.

This TCR came from a girl aged 2 to 9 in good health and CMV-seropositive. Source material: PBMCs. The J gene is TRBJ2-1, the V gene TRBV11-1; 9 positions agree with TRBD2. The CDR3 here is CASSLGLMRLAAPNEQFF. The CDR3 DNA follows: TGTGCCAGCAGCTTAGGATTGATGAGACTAGCGGCCCCTAATGAGCAGTTCTTC.